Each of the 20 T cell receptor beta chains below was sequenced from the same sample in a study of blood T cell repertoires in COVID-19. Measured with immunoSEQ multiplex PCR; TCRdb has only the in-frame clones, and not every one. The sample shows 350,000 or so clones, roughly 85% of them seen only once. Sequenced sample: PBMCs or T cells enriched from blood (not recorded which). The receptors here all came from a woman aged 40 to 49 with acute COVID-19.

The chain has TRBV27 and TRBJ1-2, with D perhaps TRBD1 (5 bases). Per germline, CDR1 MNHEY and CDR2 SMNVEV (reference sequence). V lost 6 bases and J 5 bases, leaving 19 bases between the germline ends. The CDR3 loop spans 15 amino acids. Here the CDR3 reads CASRNREGAGYGYTF. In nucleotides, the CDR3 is TGTGCCAGCAGAAATAGGGAAGGGGCGGGATATGGCTACACCTTC.

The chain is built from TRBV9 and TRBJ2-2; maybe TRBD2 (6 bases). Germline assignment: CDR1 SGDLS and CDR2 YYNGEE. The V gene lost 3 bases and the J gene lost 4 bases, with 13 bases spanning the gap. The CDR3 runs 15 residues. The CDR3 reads CASSATGVRTGELFF. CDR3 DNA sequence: TGTGCCAGCAGCGCGACGGGGGTCCGCACCGGGGAGCTGTTTTTT.

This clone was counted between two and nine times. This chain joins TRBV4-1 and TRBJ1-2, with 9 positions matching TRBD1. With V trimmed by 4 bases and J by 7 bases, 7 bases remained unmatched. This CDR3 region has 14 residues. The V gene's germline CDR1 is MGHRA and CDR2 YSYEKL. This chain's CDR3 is CASSPGTGIGGYTF. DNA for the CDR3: TGCGCCAGCAGCCCAGGGACAGGGATTGGTGGCTACACCTTC.

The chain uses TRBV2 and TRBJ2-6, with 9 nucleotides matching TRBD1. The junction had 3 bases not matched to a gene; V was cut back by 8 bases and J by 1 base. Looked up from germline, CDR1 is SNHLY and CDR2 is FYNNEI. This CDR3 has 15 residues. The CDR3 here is CASLQGASGANVLTF. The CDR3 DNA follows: TGTGCCAGCCTACAGGGGGCGTCTGGGGCCAACGTCCTGACTTTC. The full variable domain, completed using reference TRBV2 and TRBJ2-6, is EPEVTQTPSHQVTQMGQEVILRCVPISNHLYFYWYRQILGQKVEFLVSFYNNEISEKSEIFDDQFSVERPDGSNFTLKIRSTKLEDSAMYFCASLQGASGANVLTFGAGSRLTVL.

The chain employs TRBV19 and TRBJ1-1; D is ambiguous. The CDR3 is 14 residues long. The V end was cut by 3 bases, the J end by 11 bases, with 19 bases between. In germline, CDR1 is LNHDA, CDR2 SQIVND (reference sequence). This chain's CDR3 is CASSMPTESQVAFF. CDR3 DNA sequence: TGTGCCAGTAGTATGCCAACAGAATCTCAAGTGGCTTTCTTT.

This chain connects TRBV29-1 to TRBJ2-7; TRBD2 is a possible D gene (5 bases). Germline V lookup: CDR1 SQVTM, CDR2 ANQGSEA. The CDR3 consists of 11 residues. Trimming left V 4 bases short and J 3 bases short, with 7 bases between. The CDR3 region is CSVVGLYEQYF. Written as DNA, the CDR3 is TGCAGCGTTGTCGGACTCTACGAGCAGTACTTC.

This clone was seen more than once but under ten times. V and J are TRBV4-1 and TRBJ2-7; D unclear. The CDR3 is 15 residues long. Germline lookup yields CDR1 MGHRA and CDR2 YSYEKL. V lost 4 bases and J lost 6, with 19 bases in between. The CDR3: CASSREADGSREQYF. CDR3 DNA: TGCGCCAGCAGCCGAGAGGCAGACGGGTCGCGCGAGCAGTACTTC.

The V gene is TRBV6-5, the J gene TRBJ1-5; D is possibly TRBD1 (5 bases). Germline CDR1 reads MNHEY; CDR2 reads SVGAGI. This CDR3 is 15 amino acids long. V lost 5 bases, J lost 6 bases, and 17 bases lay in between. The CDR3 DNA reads TGTGCCAGCAGTCGGGGCGTGGGGGGGATTCAGCCCCAGCATTTT. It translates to CASSRGVGGIQPQHF.

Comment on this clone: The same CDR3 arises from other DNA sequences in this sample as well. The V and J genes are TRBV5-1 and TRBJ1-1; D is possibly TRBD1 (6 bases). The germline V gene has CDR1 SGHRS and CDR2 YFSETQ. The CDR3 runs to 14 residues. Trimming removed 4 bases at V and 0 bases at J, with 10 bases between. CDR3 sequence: CASSTGQMNTEAFF. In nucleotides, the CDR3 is TGCGCCAGCAGCACAGGACAGATGAACACTGAAGCTTTCTTT.

The chain's CDR3 is CASSTRTSGTSDTQYF. The CDR3 DNA follows: TGTGCCAGTAGTACCCGGACTAGCGGGACGTCAGATACGCAGTATTTT. The V gene is TRBV19, the J gene TRBJ2-3; 12 nucleotides agree with TRBD2. V trimming: 4 bases; J trimming: 4 bases; junction bases outside the gene matches: 6. The germline V gene encodes CDR1 LNHDA and CDR2 SQIVND (reference sequence). The CDR3 contains 16 residues.

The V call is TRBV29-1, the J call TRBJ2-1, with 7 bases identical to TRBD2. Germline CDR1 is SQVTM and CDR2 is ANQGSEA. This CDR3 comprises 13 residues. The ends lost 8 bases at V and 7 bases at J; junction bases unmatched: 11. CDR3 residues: CSPLRIAGNEQFF. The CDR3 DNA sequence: TGCAGCCCGTTGAGGATAGCGGGTAATGAGCAGTTCTTC.

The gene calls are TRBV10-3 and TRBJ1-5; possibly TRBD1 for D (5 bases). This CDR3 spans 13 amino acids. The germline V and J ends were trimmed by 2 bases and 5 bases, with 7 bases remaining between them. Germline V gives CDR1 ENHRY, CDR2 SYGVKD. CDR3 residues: CAISEDSYQPQHF. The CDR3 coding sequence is TGTGCCATCAGTGAGGACAGTTATCAGCCCCAGCATTTT.

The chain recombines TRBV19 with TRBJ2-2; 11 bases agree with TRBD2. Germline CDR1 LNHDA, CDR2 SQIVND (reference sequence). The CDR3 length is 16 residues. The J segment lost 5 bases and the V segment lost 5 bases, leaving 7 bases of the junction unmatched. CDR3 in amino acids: CASSLGIAGGTGELFF. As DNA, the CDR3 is TGTGCCAGTAGTCTCGGTATAGCGGGGGGGACCGGGGAGCTGTTTTTT.

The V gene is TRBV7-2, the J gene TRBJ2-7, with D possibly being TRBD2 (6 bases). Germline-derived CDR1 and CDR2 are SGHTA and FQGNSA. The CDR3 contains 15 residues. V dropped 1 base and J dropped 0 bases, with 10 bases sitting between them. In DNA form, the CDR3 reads TGTGCCAGCAGCTTAGAACCCGGGGGCTCCTACGAGCAGTACTTC. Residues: CASSLEPGGSYEQYF.

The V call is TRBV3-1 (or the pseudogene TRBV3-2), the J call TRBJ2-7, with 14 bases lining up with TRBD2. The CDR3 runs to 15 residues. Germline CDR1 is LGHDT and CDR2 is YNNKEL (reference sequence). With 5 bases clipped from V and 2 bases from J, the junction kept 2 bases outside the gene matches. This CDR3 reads CASSSGLAGAYEQYF. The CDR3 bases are TGTGCCAGCAGCTCGGGACTAGCGGGAGCCTACGAGCAGTACTTC.

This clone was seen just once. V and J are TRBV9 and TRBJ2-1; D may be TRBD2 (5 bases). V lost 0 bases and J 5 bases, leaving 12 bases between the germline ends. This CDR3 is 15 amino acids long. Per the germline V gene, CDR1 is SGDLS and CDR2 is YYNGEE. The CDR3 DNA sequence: TGTGCCAGCAGCGTAGCGCAGGCGGGCCACAATGAGCAGTTCTTC. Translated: CASSVAQAGHNEQFF.

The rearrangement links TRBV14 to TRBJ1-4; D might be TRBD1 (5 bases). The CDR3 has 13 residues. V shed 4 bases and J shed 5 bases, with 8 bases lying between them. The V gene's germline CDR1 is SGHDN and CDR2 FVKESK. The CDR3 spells CASSRKGNEKLFF. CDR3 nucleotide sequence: TGTGCCAGCAGCCGGAAGGGGAATGAAAAACTGTTTTTT.

CDR3 bases: TGTGCCAGCTCAGAAAGGACGGGGGCCTACGAGCAGTACTTC. This sequence encodes CASSERTGAYEQYF. The chain is built from TRBV18 and TRBJ2-7, with D perhaps TRBD2 (6 bases). The ends were cut back, 5 bases at V and 2 bases at J, with 13 bases in the middle. Germline V gene lookup returns CDR1 KGHSH and CDR2 LQKENI. The CDR3 sequence is 14 residues long.

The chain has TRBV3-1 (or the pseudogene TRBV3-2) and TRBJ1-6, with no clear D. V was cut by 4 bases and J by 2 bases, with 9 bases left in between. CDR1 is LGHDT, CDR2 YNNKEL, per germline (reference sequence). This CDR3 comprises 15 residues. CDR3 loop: CASSPSGAYNSPLHF. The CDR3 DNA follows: TGTGCCAGCAGCCCCTCCGGGGCCTATAATTCACCCCTCCACTTT.

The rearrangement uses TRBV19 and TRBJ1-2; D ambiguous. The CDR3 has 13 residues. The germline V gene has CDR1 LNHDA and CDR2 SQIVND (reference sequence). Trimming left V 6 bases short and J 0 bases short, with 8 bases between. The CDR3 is CASRLATNYGYTF. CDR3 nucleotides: TGTGCCAGTAGGTTGGCCACTAACTATGGCTACACCTTC.